This TCR beta chain was documented in a study of molecular identifiers for immune sequencing clone quantification. Naive CD8 T cells were sorted as CD8+CD4-CCR7+CD45RA+. Each CDR3 protein is one row after TCRdb ran MiXCR on the PCR reads. This table holds approximately 550,000 distinct CDR3 sequences, 20% to 25% found once. This clonotype appeared many times. The clonotype was recovered from a human donor in good health. Some libraries in this study had Jurkat cell RNA spiked in. The sequenced material came from naive CD8+ T cells from blood, with Jurkat cell RNA spiked in. Subset: FACS-sorted CD8+CD4-CCR7+CD45RA+ naive T cells.

As DNA, the CDR3 is TGTGCCAGTAGTATAGTTTACAGGGGAGTTACTGAAGCTTTCTTT. This codes for CASSIVYRGVTEAFF. This rearrangement joins TRBV19 to TRBJ1-1; 7 bases line up with TRBD1. The CDR3 length is 15 residues. Germline loops: CDR1 LNHDA, CDR2 SQIVND (reference sequence). J was trimmed by 5 bases and V by 1 base; bases with no gene match: 7.